These 17 T cell receptor beta chains were all obtained from the same sample, sequenced in a study of human T cells and chemical hapten exposure. Via MiXCR, TCRdb re-called the RACE reads, giving one row per CDR3 protein. This table holds a few hundred thousand distinct CDR3 sequences, around 5.5% found once. The time point was: pre-sensitization, week 0. Treatment meaning: therapeutic diphenylcyclopropenone sensitization with weekly scalp DPC. Sequences were derived from whole blood, sampled in connection with sensitization to the hapten diphenylcyclopropenone (DPC). Receptors originate from a woman younger than 35 with alopecia areata. Some clones in this sample may be carry-over from other donors' samples.

This clonotype was picked up a small number of times. The junction differs from germline at one of its ends, possibly a read error. The CDR3 protein is CASSEDSRSYNEQFF. The CDR3 bases are TGTGCCAGCAGCGAAGACTCCCGCTCCTACAATGAGCAGTTCTTC. The chain couples TRBV3-1 to TRBJ2-1; D unclear. Germline CDR1 is LGHDT and CDR2 is YNNKEL (reference sequence). This CDR3 has 15 amino acids.

This chain connects TRBV6-6 to TRBJ1-1; D ambiguous. The CDR3 has 13 residues. Trimming pared 5 bases from V and 0 bases from J, leaving 7 bases between. Germline CDR1 MNHNY, CDR2 SVGAGI (reference sequence). CDR3 in DNA: TGTGCCAGCAGTCGACGGGTGAACACTGAAGCTTTCTTT. Protein: CASSRRVNTEAFF.

V and J are TRBV12-3 or TRBV12-4 and TRBJ2-6; 8 bases agree with TRBD1. Losses at the gene ends were 10 bases for V and 1 base for J; bases not matched to a gene: 9. This CDR3 has 16 amino acids. CDR3 protein: CATPGQAESGANVLTF. The DNA of the CDR3 is TGTGCCACCCCGGGACAGGCTGAATCTGGGGCCAACGTCCTGACTTTC.

This clonotype was seen more than once but under ten times. The chain employs TRBV2 and TRBJ2-4; 7 bases are shared with TRBD2. The CDR3 contains 14 residues. CDR1 and CDR2 (germline): SNHLY, FYNNEI. J lost 5 bases, V lost 4 bases, and 5 bases had no gene match. The DNA for the CDR3 is TGTGCCAGCAGTGCGAGGGACTACCAAAACATTCAGTACTTC. Residues: CASSARDYQNIQYF. Together with reference TRBV2 and TRBJ2-4, the CDR3 gives the full variable domain: EPEVTQTPSHQVTQMGQEVILRCVPISNHLYFYWYRQILGQKVEFLVSFYNNEISEKSEIFDDQFSVERPDGSNFTLKIRSTKLEDSAMYFCASSARDYQNIQYFGAGTRLSVL.

The chain employs TRBV12-3 or TRBV12-4 and TRBJ2-5; TRBD1 aligns across 8 bases. V lost 6 bases to trimming and J lost 4 bases; unmatched junction nucleotides: 4. CDR3 length: 13 residues. As DNA, the CDR3 is TGTGCCAGCAGGGGACAGGCCCCAGAGACCCAGTACTTC. This sequence encodes CASRGQAPETQYF.

In its sample, this clonotype was seen many times. The genes are TRBV6-2 or TRBV6-3 and TRBJ1-2; 7 bases are shared with TRBD1. Germline CDR1 MNHEY, CDR2 SVGEGT. The CDR3 sequence is 13 residues long. V lost 4 bases to trimming and J lost 3 bases; unmatched junction nucleotides: 2. CDR3 sequence (DNA): TGTGCCAGCAGTTCAGACAGGGACTATGGCTACACCTTC. This encodes CASSSDRDYGYTF.

CDR3 sequence (DNA): TGTGCCAGCAGCTCCGATTTGCGGATCGAGCAGTTCTTC. It encodes CASSSDLRIEQFF. J is TRBJ2-1 and V is TRBV5-4; D uncertain. The CDR3 covers 13 residues. Per the germline V gene, CDR1 is SGHNT and CDR2 is YYREEE (reference sequence). V gave up 3 bases and J gave up 10 bases, with 14 bases separating them.

This chain uses TRBV14 with TRBJ2-1; 12 nucleotides line up with TRBD2. This CDR3 has 17 amino acids. Germline V gene data show CDR1 as SGHDN and CDR2 as FVKESK. V dropped 3 bases and J dropped 4; count of bases not matched to a gene: 7. The CDR3 here is CASSHPPLAGGYNEQFF. Written as DNA, the CDR3 is TGTGCCAGCAGCCATCCCCCACTAGCGGGGGGTTACAATGAGCAGTTCTTC.

Only a few counts were recorded for this clonotype. The chain combines TRBV28 with TRBJ2-7, with TRBD2 matching over 10 bases. Germline V gene data show CDR1 as MDHEN and CDR2 as SYDVKM. The CDR3 contains 15 residues. With V trimmed by 6 bases and J by 2 bases, 7 bases remained unmatched. The CDR3 spells CASSQLAGVPYEQYF. The CDR3 DNA sequence: TGTGCCAGCAGCCAGCTAGCGGGGGTGCCCTACGAGCAGTACTTC.

This clonotype was seen ten or more times. V is TRBV7-8 and J is TRBJ1-5; D gene uncertain. CDR3 length: 15 amino acids. The germline V gene has CDR1 SGHVS and CDR2 FQNEAQ. Deletions cut 2 bases from V and 4 bases from J, with 12 bases between. CDR3 region: CASSLRPAGNQPQHF. In DNA, the CDR3 is TGTGCCAGCAGCTTACGGCCAGCGGGGAATCAGCCCCAGCATTTT.

This clonotype showed up many times. V gene TRBV2 combines with J gene TRBJ2-1; 7 bases are shared with TRBD2. The V and J ends lost 1 base and 7 bases, in that order; junction bases with no gene match: 4. The CDR3 runs to 14 residues. Per the germline V gene, CDR1 is SNHLY and CDR2 is FYNNEI. The CDR3 DNA reads TGTGCCAGCAGTGAAGAGTGGGGAGGGAATGAGCAGTTCTTC. This gives the protein CASSEEWGGNEQFF.

The table lists this clonotype with a few counts. The chain uses TRBV24-1 and TRBJ2-3; 9 bases map to TRBD1. CDR3 size: 16 residues. The ends lost 7 bases at V and 5 bases at J; junction bases unmatched: 12. Germline values: CDR1 KGHDR, CDR2 SFDVKD. Written as DNA, the CDR3 is TGTGCCACCAGCATCTTCGGGACAGGGCTGGGAGATACGCAGTATTTT. Encoded protein: CATSIFGTGLGDTQYF.

The chain uses TRBV24-1 and TRBJ2-3; tentative D call: TRBD2 (5 bases). Trimming shortened V by 4 bases and J by 1 base, and 17 bases separated the two germline ends. CDR1 and CDR2 (germline): KGHDR, SFDVKD. The CDR3 length is 17 residues. The CDR3 is CATSDPYGDGGTDTQYF. The CDR3 DNA reads as TGTGCCACCAGTGACCCCTACGGGGATGGGGGCACAGATACGCAGTATTTT.

The chain links TRBV11-2 to TRBJ1-5; TRBD1 matches 7 bases. V shed 5 bases, J shed 0 bases, and the junction held 7 bases outside the gene matches. The CDR3 has 16 residues. Germline values: CDR1 SGHAT, CDR2 FQNNGV. The CDR3 DNA sequence: TGTGCCAGCAGCCTTACAGGGGTGGGTAGCAATCAGCCCCAGCATTTT. Translation gives CASSLTGVGSNQPQHF.

This clonotype was counted a few times. The V gene is TRBV5-4, the J gene TRBJ2-7, with 9 bases that match TRBD2. With 4 bases clipped from V and 2 bases from J, the junction kept 7 bases outside the gene matches. The germline V gene has CDR1 SGHNT and CDR2 YYREEE (reference sequence). This CDR3 has 15 amino acids. CDR3 nucleotide sequence: TGTGCCAGCAGCAATATAGCGGGGGCCACCTACGAGCAGTACTTC. Its protein product is CASSNIAGATYEQYF.

V usage is TRBV2 and J usage is TRBJ1-5; TRBD1 aligns across 7 bases. After removal of 4 bases from V and 4 bases from J, the junction contained 7 bases not matched to a gene. The CDR3 covers 15 residues. Germline V lookup: CDR1 SNHLY, CDR2 FYNNEI. The CDR3 coding sequence is TGTGCCAGCAGTGGACCCCTGACAGGGAATCAGCCCCAGCATTTT. Its translation is CASSGPLTGNQPQHF.

The CDR3 bases are TGTGCCAGCAGTGAACAATACGGGGCTGGGACTGAAGCTTTCTTT. Its translation: CASSEQYGAGTEAFF. The rearrangement joins TRBV6-1 to TRBJ1-1; D may be TRBD1 (5 bases). The V gene lost 2 bases and the J gene lost 5 bases, with 15 bases spanning the gap. CDR3 length equals 15 residues. Germline values: CDR1 MNHNS, CDR2 SASEGT.